What follows is one T cell receptor (beta chain) and its context. The data were obtained in a study of CD8+CD57+ T cells in acquired aplastic anemia. TCR beta VDJ and CDR3 profiles were obtained from a genomic DNA template. TCRdb fed the reads into MiXCR, producing one record per CDR3 protein. The sample holds 160,000 or so distinct CDR3 sequences, approximately 51% seen once. Trimming removed 6 bases from V and 5 bases from J; junction bases left unmatched: 6. Germline-derived CDR1 and CDR2 are SQVTM and ANQGSEA. The CDR3 runs 12 residues. Before being chosen for sequencing, patients had shown CD8+CD57+ cell expansion by flow cytometry.

Sequencing used sorted CD4+, CD8+, or CD8+CD57+ T cells (not recorded which) from PBMCs. The clonotype comes from a human donor with aplastic anemia. V gene TRBV29-1 combines with J gene TRBJ1-1; 7 nucleotides align to TRBD1. DNA of the CDR3: TGCAGCGTGGGGACAGTTGATACTGAAGCTTTCTTT. It codes for CSVGTVDTEAFF.